Reported below is one TCR beta chain. Donors of Cohort 3 who recovered were those that had two negative PCRs, clearance, or symptom resolution. The data derive from a study of blood T cell repertoires in COVID-19. Looking at the study overall: Samples came from the United States, Italy and Spain, spanning acute and convalescent COVID-19.

Sequencing was performed with immunoSEQ multiplex PCR; in TCRdb, only in-frame clones are kept and a portion is missing. The table lists about 280,000 clones, around 84% of them singletons. Sequencing was performed on PBMCs or T cells enriched from blood (not recorded which). The TCR originated in a woman in her forties or fifties who had recovered from COVID-19.

CDR3: CASSLQDSQPQHF. The CDR3 nucleotides read TGCGCCAGCAGTCTTCAGGACAGCCAGCCCCAGCATTTT. The chain links TRBV10-2 to TRBJ1-5, with D perhaps matching TRBD1 (6 bases). CDR1 WSHSY and CDR2 SAAADI come from the germline V gene. There are 13 residues in the CDR3. The V and J ends lost 5 bases and 7 bases respectively, with 12 bases between them.